This T cell receptor beta chain is from a study of CD8 T cells in ankylosing spondylitis (dated by TCRdb to about 2017). Regarding the study in general: The study profiled T cell receptor beta repertoires in healthy donors and ankylosing spondylitis patients to find disease-linked TCR variants. The full study cohort comprised 25 or so ankylosing spondylitis patients and around 100 healthy donors. Peripheral blood samples were taken, and synovial fluid was additionally collected from ankylosing spondylitis patients.

This sample was sequenced with an Illumina HiSeq 2500. Quantitative 5'-RACE with molecular barcodes was the method used to prepare the TCR beta libraries. For the original study's pipeline: To identify disease-linked TCR variants, a new computational method was used, one built on a probabilistic model of VDJ rearrangement. In-frame beta chains were kept once TCRdb had trimmed the public reads at Q25 with fastp and called clones with MiXCR. Under each unique CDR3 protein, matching rows form one entry showing the most common genes and DNA. TCRdb, not the authors, supplied the V and J calls. The sample yields about 360,000 distinct CDR3 sequences; roughly 20% were counted once. Of the sample, around 13% falls within the top ten clones. Study-wide conclusions, independent of this receptor: Significant enrichment of the disease-linked clones was reported in matched synovial fluid samples from ankylosing spondylitis patients. Some motif variants had previously been reported in the synovial fluid and blood of reactive arthritis patients, which suggests shared mechanisms of disease initiation. A TCR beta motif made up of fewer than 10 highly homologous amino acid variants appeared to be characteristic of blood from ankylosing spondylitis patients. A CD8+ phenotype was shown by the disease-linked clones, which were found at relatively low frequencies in peripheral blood.

This clonotype has just a few counts. This clone's antigen is unknown. No clone much larger than this one lies a single base away; base qualities are absent. The CDR3 measures 16 amino acids from cysteine to phenylalanine. Of the read, only the CDR3 DNA is kept; its 48 bases are in frame from base 1. V was cut back by 1 base and J by 0 bases, leaving a gap of 11 bases between them. The germline V gene sets CDR1 to MGHRA and CDR2 to YSYEKL. The material sequenced was blood, either unsorted or a sorted T cell fraction (not recorded which). The rearrangement combines TRBV4-1 with TRBJ2-3; the D gene is perhaps TRBD2, from 5 matching bases. The source is a male donor with ankylosing spondylitis or in good health (not recorded which). Here is the DNA: TGCGCCAGCAGCCAAGGCGCTAGCACTAGCACAGATACGCAGTATTTT. Translated, it gives CASSQGASTSTDTQYF.